This T cell receptor (beta chain) was sequenced in a study of blood T cells in healthy people across ages. Regarding the study as a whole: In older individuals, TCR beta diversity per million T cells was lower, falling roughly linearly with age.

The length of the CDR3 is 13 residues. V lost 11 bases and J 1 base, leaving 14 bases between the germline ends. The germline CDR1 and CDR2 sequences are SEHNR and FQNEAQ (reference sequence). Together with a sample-barcoded 5' primer, a J-beta primer mix was included in a second PCR lasting roughly 6 to 12 cycles. Any given sample supplied a minimum of 3 million CDR3-containing paired-end reads. MiXCR was run by TCRdb on the 5' RACE reads, yielding one entry per CDR3 protein. The profile shows over 1.5 million distinct CDR3 sequences, roughly 49% of them singletons. To note about this clonotype: Its antigen remains unidentified.

Sequencing used blood. The chain joins TRBV7-9 to TRBJ2-5; weak D call: TRBD2 (5 bases). This sequence originates from a middle-aged woman in good health. CDR3 bases: TGTGCCGGGAGTCGGTCAATCCAAGAGACCCAGTACTTC. Protein: CAGSRSIQETQYF.